The clone carrying this TCR beta chain was seen many times. The target antigen is unknown. This sample is part of a study of T cell repertoires in cytomegalovirus infection. At the level of the study: Through public TCR beta signatures, both CMV infection and matching HLA type were indicated. Overall study findings and caveats: CMV-specific TCR beta clonotypes restricted by HLA-C were the ones dominating the ex vivo response.

MiXCR, run by TCRdb on the reads, gives a single entry per CDR3 protein. The sample comprises fewer than 150,000 distinct CDR3 sequences, 30% to 35% of which are singletons, and roughly 40% rests with the top ten. The CDR3 has 15 residues. Looked up from germline, CDR1 is SGHAT and CDR2 is FQNNGV. V shed 0 bases and J shed 4 bases, with 7 bases lying between them. The material was CD8+ T cells from cultured PBMCs, obtained from culture after CMV antigen stimulation. This chain uses TRBV11-2 with TRBJ1-6, with D unresolved. This receptor was identified in a human donor in good health (CMV status not recorded). Some clones in this sample may be carry-over from other donors' samples. The CDR3 sequence is CASSLEGEYNSPLHF. In DNA, the CDR3 is TGTGCCAGCAGCTTAGAGGGTGAATATAATTCACCCCTCCACTTT.